The 17 T cell receptor beta chains presented below share a single source sample, sequenced in a study of shared clonotypes between healthy human individuals. Repertoires were generated with immunoSEQ multiplex PCR, while TCRdb's copy carries only in-frame clones and drops some. The sample comprises about 530,000 clones, over 75% of which are singletons, and around 13% rests with the top ten. Sequences were obtained from PBMCs. These receptors originate from a woman aged 40 to 50 in good health. Some clones in this sample may be carry-over from other donors' samples.

J is TRBJ1-2 and V is TRBV12-5, with D possibly matching TRBD1 (5 bases). The CDR3 totals 16 residues. The V end was cut by 5 bases, the J end by 4 bases, with 20 bases between. CDR1 is LGHNT and CDR2 is FRNRAP in the germline V gene. Here the CDR3 reads CASGKTRQGKTYGYTF. The CDR3 nucleotides are TGTGCTAGTGGTAAAACAAGGCAGGGAAAGACCTATGGCTACACCTTC.

V is TRBV18 and J is TRBJ2-1; 8 positions agree with TRBD2. With V trimmed by 4 bases and J by 4 bases, 6 bases remained unmatched. CDR3 size: 15 residues. Germline V gives CDR1 KGHSH, CDR2 LQKENI. CDR3 DNA: TGTGCCAGCTCACAAACTAGCGGAGGATACAATGAGCAGTTCTTC. Its translation: CASSQTSGGYNEQFF.

This clone has more than one count but fewer than ten. The CDR3 coding sequence is TGTGCCAGCAGCCCAGACAGTCATGGCTACACCTTC. As protein: CASSPDSHGYTF. This rearrangement joins TRBV7-9 to TRBJ1-2; tentative D call: TRBD1 (5 bases). This CDR3 spans 12 amino acids. The germline V gene encodes CDR1 SEHNR and CDR2 FQNEAQ (reference sequence). Between the trimmed V and J ends, which lost 5 bases and 6 bases, there was a span of 10 bases. Using reference TRBV7-9 and TRBJ1-2 for the parts outside the CDR3, the full variable domain is DTGVSQNPRHKITKRGQNVTFRCDPISEHNRLYWYRQTLGQGPEFLTYFQNEAQLEKSRLLSDRFSAERPKGSFSTLEIQRTEQGDSAMYLCASSPDSHGYTFGSGTRLTVV.

Turning to this clone: Other DNA variants within this sample encode the same CDR3. As DNA, the CDR3 is TGTGCCAGCTCACCGGGGAGCACAGATACGCAGTATTTT. It is translated as CASSPGSTDTQYF. The chain combines TRBV18 with TRBJ2-3; D not certain. From germline, CDR1 is KGHSH and CDR2 LQKENI. This CDR3 has 13 residues. The V and J ends lost 3 bases and 0 bases respectively, with 4 bases between them.

This chain joins TRBV10-1 and TRBJ2-2, with TRBD2 identical over 7 bases. The CDR3 is 13 residues long. Trimming at V came to 4 bases and at J to 4 bases, leaving 0 bases not matched to a gene. Looked up from germline, CDR1 is WNHNN and CDR2 is SYGVQD (reference sequence). CDR3 nucleotides: TGCGCCAGCAGTGGCGGGGGCACCGGGGAGCTGTTTTTT. Translated: CASSGGGTGELFF.

This chain joins TRBV5-1 and TRBJ2-3; 9 bases align to TRBD2. V dropped 1 base and J dropped 3; count of bases not matched to a gene: 9. CDR1 is SGHRS and CDR2 is YFSETQ in the germline V gene. The CDR3 runs 17 residues. The CDR3 DNA reads as TGCGCCAGCAGCTTGTATCCTAGCGGGGAGGGGACAGATACGCAGTATTTT. This translates into CASSLYPSGEGTDTQYF.

The genes are TRBV11-2 and TRBJ1-4; the match to TRBD1 covers 9 bases. V lost 6 bases and J lost 8; bases outside the gene matches: 10. Per the germline V gene, CDR1 is SGHAT and CDR2 is FQNNGV. The length of the CDR3 is 15 residues. This chain's CDR3 is CASRQNRGRKEKLFF. As DNA, the CDR3 is TGTGCCAGCAGGCAAAACAGGGGGCGAAAAGAAAAACTGTTTTTT.

The chain couples TRBV7-2 to TRBJ1-1; D is uncertain. The CDR3 covers 17 residues. Trimming took off 1 base at V and 4 bases at J, with 19 bases between the two ends. Per germline, CDR1 SGHTA and CDR2 FQGNSA. CDR3 nucleotide sequence: TGTGCCAGCAGCTTAGTTGGGCCGATCGGACGTGGCACTGAAGCTTTCTTT. Amino acids: CASSLVGPIGRGTEAFF.

This clone was seen a handful of times. V is TRBV10-3 and J is TRBJ2-1; 9 bases align to TRBD2. J lost 9 bases, V lost 3 bases, and 15 bases had no gene match. Germline assignment: CDR1 ENHRY and CDR2 SYGVKD. The CDR3 loop spans 17 amino acids. The CDR3, as DNA: TGTGCCATCAGTGAAAGGGCTAGCGGGATTGTGGTACGTGAGCAGTTCTTC. Protein: CAISERASGIVVREQFF.

The V gene is TRBV4-3, the J gene TRBJ2-7; 8 bases agree with TRBD1. Trimming at V came to 1 base and at J to 4 bases, leaving 6 bases not matched to a gene. CDR3 length: 15 residues. Germline values: CDR1 LGHNA, CDR2 YSLEER. The CDR3 DNA reads TGCGCCAGCAGCCAAGCCCAGGGGGCAGTTTACGAGCAGTACTTC. Translation: CASSQAQGAVYEQYF.

The CDR3 reads CASTPSGLGEQFF. DNA for the CDR3: TGTGCCAGCACACCCTCGGGGCTGGGTGAGCAGTTCTTC. This rearrangement joins TRBV2 to TRBJ2-1; D is possibly TRBD1 or TRBD2 (5 bases each). The V and J ends lost 7 bases and 9 bases respectively, with 16 bases between them. The germline CDR1 and CDR2 sequences are SNHLY and FYNNEI. The CDR3 runs to 13 residues.

The chain carries TRBV18 and TRBJ1-6, with TRBD1 identical over 7 bases. This CDR3 spans 16 amino acids. Trimming took 3 bases from V and 8 from J; bases not matched to a gene: 10. Germline CDR1 KGHSH, CDR2 LQKENI. CDR3 bases: TGTGCCAGCTCACCCACCCGGACAGGTTCACATTCACCCCTCCACTTT. It specifies CASSPTRTGSHSPLHF.

The chain carries TRBV27 and TRBJ2-3; 10 positions agree with TRBD2. Trimming cost V 3 bases and J 4 bases; bases outside gene matches: 7. Germline CDR1 reads MNHEY; CDR2 reads SMNVEV (reference sequence). This CDR3 region has 16 residues. CDR3 nucleotides: TGTGCCAGCAGTTTCGCAAGCGGGAGGGGAGCAGATACGCAGTATTTT. Amino acids: CASSFASGRGADTQYF.

The table lists this clone with a count of one. The CDR3 bases are TGTGCCAGCAGCTTGGCGGGTTGGTTTTACTACAATGAGCAGTTCTTC. It encodes CASSLAGWFYYNEQFF. The rearrangement links TRBV5-6 to TRBJ2-1; D unclear. Germline V CDR1 and CDR2: SGHDT, YYEEEE. The V gene lost 0 bases and the J gene lost 3 bases, with 13 bases spanning the gap. The CDR3 extends over 16 amino acids.

The chain carries TRBV18 and TRBJ2-7; D gene ambiguous. V shed 0 bases and J shed 5 bases, with 5 bases lying between them. The CDR3 length is 12 residues. Germline CDR1 KGHSH, CDR2 LQKENI. In nucleotides, the CDR3 is TGTGCCAGCTCACCACCGGATAACGAGCAGTACTTC. It codes for CASSPPDNEQYF.

Details on this clone: This specimen includes other DNA sequences encoding the same CDR3. V gene TRBV30 combines with J gene TRBJ2-1, with a possible D match to TRBD2 (6 bases). CDR1 and CDR2 from the germline V gene are GTSNPN and SVGIG (reference sequence). The CDR3 covers 14 residues. The ends were cut back, 0 bases at V and 4 bases at J, with 10 bases in the middle. CDR3 residues: CAWSVLAGYNEQFF. The CDR3 nucleotides are TGTGCCTGGAGTGTACTGGCGGGATACAATGAGCAGTTCTTC. Full variable domain (rest looked up from reference TRBV30 and TRBJ2-1): SQTIHQWPATLVQPVGSPLSLECTVEGTSNPNLYWYRQAAGRGLQLLFYSVGIGQISSEVPQNLSASRPQDRQFILSSKKLLLSDSGFYLCAWSVLAGYNEQFFGPGTRLTVL.

V is TRBV29-1 and J is TRBJ1-1; no clear D. Trimming pared 3 bases from V and 5 bases from J, leaving 7 bases between. The CDR3 consists of 11 residues. Germline values: CDR1 SQVTM, CDR2 ANQGSEA. The CDR3 protein is CSVDASTEAFF. Written as DNA, the CDR3 is TGCAGCGTTGACGCTTCGACTGAAGCTTTCTTT.